This TCR beta chain was identified in a study of T cells in Graves' hyperthyroidism and ophthalmopathy. The germline gives CDR1 SEHNR, CDR2 FQNEAQ (reference sequence). The V gene lost 5 bases and the J gene lost 1 base, with 17 bases spanning the gap. This CDR3 region has 16 residues. Using RNA transcripts as the source, TCR beta CDR3 regions were amplified. During a first-round RT-PCR of the TCR CDR3, the HTBI primer set was used. TCRdb re-analysed the multiplex PCR reads in MiXCR, keeping a single row per CDR3 protein. The repertoire consists of some 530,000 distinct CDR3 sequences, with approximately 23% occurring once and the leading ten covering 45% to 50%. Not enrolled were patients with uncontrolled infection, other autoimmune disease, pregnancy or lactation. Diagnostic decisions used clinical symptoms, serum thyroxine and TRAb, thyroid ultrasound and orbital computed tomography. In the case of this clonotype: Its specificity is unknown.

Study results and limitations: Onset of ophthalmopathy came a median about 6.5 months after the model predicted it. Researchers found most expanded thyroid clonotypes above 0.001 in blood as well.

Material for sequencing was blood. This TCR came from a woman aged 70-85 years with Graves' ophthalmopathy. The rearrangement joins TRBV7-9 to TRBJ2-5; D unclear. CDR3 DNA: TGTGCCAGCAGCCCGACTTGGGCCCATAGCCAAGAGACCCAGTACTTC. Its protein is CASSPTWAHSQETQYF.